The 6 T cell receptor beta chains in this list originate from one sample, sequenced in a study of T cells in localized non-small cell lung cancer. Profiling relied on immunoSEQ multiplex PCR, and the TCRdb table lists in-frame clones only, not all of them. The sample carries 50,000 to 75,000 clones, around nine tenths recorded once. The source material was peripheral blood, sampled before any cancer treatment. Receptor source: a man aged 40-75 years with stage I squamous cell lung carcinoma.

About this clone itself: The junction and the germline gene differ at one end; a read error may be behind it. V usage is TRBV7-7 and J usage is TRBJ2-5; TRBD1 agrees at 8 bases. The germline CDR1 and CDR2 sequences are SSHAT and FNYEAQ (reference sequence). The CDR3 loop spans 13 amino acids. The CDR3 nucleotides are TGTGCTAGCAGCCTGGACAGGGATGAGACCCAGTACTTC. It is translated as CASSLDRDETQYF. Combining the CDR3 with reference TRBV7-7 and TRBJ2-5 gives the whole variable domain GAGVSQSPRYKVTKRGQDVTLRCDPISSHATLYWYQQALGQGPEFLTYFNYEAQPDKSGLPSDRFSAERPEGSISTLTIQRTEQRDSAMYRCASSLDRDETQYFGPGTRLLVL.

This chain connects TRBV6-4 to TRBJ1-1; the D is unclear. V shed 6 bases and J shed 3 bases, with 11 bases lying between them. Germline V gene lookup returns CDR1 MRHNA and CDR2 SNTAGT. The CDR3 consists of 13 residues. The CDR3 loop reads CASSLSRDTEAFF. The DNA of the CDR3 is TGTGCCAGCAGCTTAAGTAGGGACACTGAAGCTTTCTTT.

The V gene is TRBV18, the J gene TRBJ1-1; the D is unclear. CDR1 is KGHSH, CDR2 LQKENI, per germline. With 1 base removed from V and 1 base from J, the gap between germline ends came to 10 bases. This CDR3 comprises 15 residues. CDR3 nucleotide sequence: TGTGCCAGCTCACCACTTACGGGTCCGAACACTGAAGCTTTCTTT. Its protein is CASSPLTGPNTEAFF.

In DNA, the CDR3 is TGCGCCAGCATCATAGCTCCGGGAAATAAGAACATTCAGTACTTC. Encoded protein: CASIIAPGNKNIQYF. This chain uses TRBV5-1 with TRBJ2-4; TRBD2 might be the D (5 bases). The CDR3 loop spans 15 amino acids. Trimming took off 6 bases at V and 7 bases at J, with 20 bases between the two ends. In germline, CDR1 is SGHRS, CDR2 YFSETQ.

The chain's CDR3 is CASSVGSGYNEQFF. CDR3 in DNA: TGTGCCAGCAGCGTAGGTTCAGGGTACAATGAGCAGTTCTTC. This sequence joins TRBV9 and TRBJ2-1, with D perhaps matching TRBD1 (5 bases). There are 14 residues in the CDR3. The germline V gene encodes CDR1 SGDLS and CDR2 YYNGEE. V shed 0 bases and J shed 4 bases, with 8 bases lying between them.

This chain uses TRBV11-2 with TRBJ2-2; D unresolved. Germline CDR1 and CDR2: SGHAT and FQNNGV. The CDR3 loop spans 11 amino acids. V dropped 7 bases and J dropped 2 bases, with 2 bases sitting between them. CDR3 residues: CASKNTGELFF. The CDR3 DNA sequence: TGTGCCAGCAAAAACACCGGGGAGCTGTTTTTT.